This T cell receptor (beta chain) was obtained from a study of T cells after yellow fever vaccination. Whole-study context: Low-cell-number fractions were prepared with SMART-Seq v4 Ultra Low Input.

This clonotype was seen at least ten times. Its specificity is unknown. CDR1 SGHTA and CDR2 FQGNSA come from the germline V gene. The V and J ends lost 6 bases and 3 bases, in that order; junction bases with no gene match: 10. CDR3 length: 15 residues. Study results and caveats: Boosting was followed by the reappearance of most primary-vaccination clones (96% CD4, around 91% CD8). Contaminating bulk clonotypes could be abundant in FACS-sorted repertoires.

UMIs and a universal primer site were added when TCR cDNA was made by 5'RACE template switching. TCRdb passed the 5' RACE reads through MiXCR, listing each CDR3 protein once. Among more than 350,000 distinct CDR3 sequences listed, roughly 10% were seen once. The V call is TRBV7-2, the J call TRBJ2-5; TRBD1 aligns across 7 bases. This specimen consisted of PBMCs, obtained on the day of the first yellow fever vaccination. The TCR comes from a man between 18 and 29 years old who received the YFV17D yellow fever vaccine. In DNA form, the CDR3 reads TGTGCCAGCAGTCCTCTAAACAGGGGAGAAGAGACCCAGTACTTC. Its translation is CASSPLNRGEETQYF.